The T cell receptor beta chain under discussion was sequenced for a study of blood T cell repertoires in COVID-19. As for the study in general: Acute and convalescent COVID-19 specimens originated in the United States, Italy and Spain.

Trimming left V 4 bases short and J 4 bases short, with 10 bases between. The CDR3 has 13 residues. The germline gives CDR1 LGHDT, CDR2 YNNKEL (reference sequence). Data came from immunoSEQ multiplex PCR; TCRdb stores just in-frame clones and leaves some out. The data show roughly 100,000 clones, 81% seen once. The clonotype was recovered from a man older than 75 with acute or convalescent COVID-19. Sequencing used peripheral blood. The chain is built from TRBV3-1 (or the pseudogene TRBV3-2) and TRBJ1-1; no firm D call. The CDR3 here is CASSPLGGTEAFF. The CDR3 coding sequence is TGTGCCAGCAGCCCTTTAGGCGGCACTGAAGCTTTCTTT.